The 29 T cell receptor beta chains in this list originate from one sample, sequenced in a study of shared clonotypes between healthy human individuals. Profiled with immunoSEQ multiplex PCR; TCRdb holds only in-frame clones, not every one. Altogether 2 million to 2.5 million clones are present, approximately 95% being singletons, with the ten largest covering roughly 0.13%. The specimen was naive CD4+ T cells sorted from blood. Specified subset: CD45RA+ positively selected. The origin of the receptors is a man younger than 30 in good health.

There are a few counts of this clone. The chain carries TRBV28 and TRBJ1-6; 9 bases agree with TRBD1. J was trimmed by 9 bases and V by 7 bases; bases with no gene match: 7. CDR1 and CDR2 from the germline V gene are MDHEN and SYDVKM. The CDR3 has 14 residues. The CDR3: CASIPGTGFSPLHF. CDR3 in DNA: TGTGCCAGCATTCCCGGGACAGGGTTTTCACCCCTCCACTTT.

On this clone: One end of the junction fails to match germline, which may point to a read error. The chain's CDR3 is CASSQRGLAEADGGTDTQYF. CDR3 DNA sequence: TGTGCTAGCAGCCAACGGGGACTAGCGGAAGCGGATGGTGGCACAGATACGCAGTATTTT. The rearrangement uses TRBV7-7 and TRBJ2-3; 11 bases map to TRBD2. CDR1 SSHAT and CDR2 FNYEAQ come from the germline V gene (reference sequence). This CDR3 contains 20 residues.

The gene calls are TRBV7-6 and TRBJ2-7; 9 bases fit TRBD1. CDR3 length: 16 residues. CDR1 is SGHVS, CDR2 FNYEAQ, per germline. V lost 5 bases, J lost 6 bases, and 14 bases stayed unmatched. DNA for the CDR3: TGTGCCAGCAGCCGCCGGGACAGGGACCTCGGGGGCGAGCAGTACTTC. Translated, it gives CASSRRDRDLGGEQYF.

The gene calls are TRBV30 and TRBJ2-1; TRBD1 or TRBD2 may be the D gene (7 bases each). This CDR3 region has 14 residues. Deletions cut 5 bases from V and 2 bases from J, with 13 bases between. From germline, CDR1 is GTSNPN and CDR2 SVGIG (reference sequence). CDR3 sequence: CAWAGDSAYNEQFF. DNA for the CDR3: TGTGCCTGGGCGGGGGACAGTGCCTACAATGAGCAGTTCTTC.

The chain joins TRBV7-8 to TRBJ1-6; 9 bases line up with TRBD1. This CDR3 spans 15 amino acids. V was pared by 7 bases and J by 7 bases, with 8 bases of the junction left unmatched. CDR1 and CDR2 (germline): SGHVS, FQNEAQ. The CDR3 here is CASTPGTGYNSPLHF. In DNA form, the CDR3 reads TGTGCCAGCACCCCTGGGACAGGGTACAATTCACCCCTCCACTTT.

The V gene is TRBV5-6, the J gene TRBJ2-7; 11 bases align to TRBD2. This CDR3 region has 15 residues. Germline assignment: CDR1 SGHDT and CDR2 YYEEEE. Trimming cost V 0 bases and J 8 bases; bases outside gene matches: 7. The CDR3 here is CASSLAASGRTQQYF. The DNA for the CDR3 is TGTGCCAGCAGCTTGGCGGCTAGCGGGAGGACCCAGCAGTACTTC.

The chain links TRBV27 to TRBJ1-1, with D uncertain. V was clipped by 2 bases and J by 5 bases, with 9 bases between them. The CDR3 totals 13 residues. Germline V CDR1 and CDR2: MNHEY, SMNVEV (reference sequence). In DNA, the CDR3 is TGTGCCAGCAGTTTAAGACCGGGGACTGAAGCTTTCTTT. As protein: CASSLRPGTEAFF.

The chain is built from TRBV11-2 and TRBJ2-4, with D hard to call. Germline CDR1 reads SGHAT; CDR2 reads FQNNGV. The CDR3 loop spans 16 amino acids. Trimming removed 5 bases at V and 0 bases at J, with 14 bases between. CDR3: CASSRSTRLAKNIQYF. CDR3 DNA: TGTGCCAGCAGCCGTTCGACACGTCTAGCCAAAAACATTCAGTACTTC.

V is TRBV4-3 and J is TRBJ1-5; 7 positions match TRBD1. CDR1 is LGHNA and CDR2 is YSLEER in the germline V gene. The CDR3 sequence is 17 residues long. The J segment lost 2 bases and the V segment lost 0 bases, leaving 7 bases of the junction unmatched. The CDR3 region has the DNA TGCGCCAGCAGCCAAGATGCAGGGGGGAATGGCAATCAGCCCCAGCATTTT. Its translation is CASSQDAGGNGNQPQHF.

This rearrangement joins TRBV18 to TRBJ1-1; possible D gene TRBD1, 6 bases. The CDR3 totals 14 residues. Between the trimmed V and J ends, which lost 5 bases and 9 bases, there was a span of 19 bases. CDR1 is KGHSH, CDR2 LQKENI, per germline. The CDR3 nucleotides are TGTGCCAGCTCAACCGGGACGGGGGGCGGTCAAGCTTTCTTT. Translating it yields CASSTGTGGGQAFF.

This rearrangement joins TRBV5-4 to TRBJ2-7; D is perhaps TRBD1 (6 bases). Germline CDR1 is SGHNT and CDR2 is YYREEE (reference sequence). This CDR3 has 13 amino acids. Trimming removed 2 bases at V and 3 bases at J, with 9 bases between. The CDR3 DNA sequence: TGTGCCAGCAGCTTTGGACAGCTCTACGAGCAGTACTTC. This encodes CASSFGQLYEQYF.

Details on this clone: Different DNA sequences within this sample yield the same CDR3. The V call is TRBV5-1, the J call TRBJ2-3, with TRBD2 matching over 8 bases. The germline gives CDR1 SGHRS, CDR2 YFSETQ. The V and J ends lost 4 bases and 3 bases, in that order; junction bases with no gene match: 1. The CDR3 extends over 13 amino acids. The CDR3 loop reads CASSRGGTDTQYF. The DNA of the CDR3 is TGCGCCAGCAGCCGGGGGGGAACAGATACGCAGTATTTT.

The rearrangement joins TRBV28 to TRBJ2-7, with no clear D. The CDR3 is 12 amino acids. Trimming took off 5 bases at V and 6 bases at J, with 11 bases between the two ends. Germline V gene lookup returns CDR1 MDHEN and CDR2 SYDVKM. The CDR3 region has the DNA TGTGCCAGCAGTCCCCCGGTGGTCGAGCAGTACTTC. Amino acids: CASSPPVVEQYF.

This chain connects TRBV5-6 to TRBJ1-4, with TRBD1 as a possible D gene (6 bases). The V end lost 4 bases, the J end lost 7 bases, and 14 bases lay between the germline ends. The CDR3 sequence is 14 residues long. Germline V gene data show CDR1 as SGHDT and CDR2 as YYEEEE. Here the CDR3 reads CASSSGGPTEKLFF. Written as DNA, the CDR3 is TGTGCCAGCAGCAGCGGGGGCCCAACTGAAAAACTGTTTTTT. The variable domain in full, completed from reference TRBV5-6 and TRBJ1-4, reads DAGVTQSPTHLIKTRGQQVTLRCSPKSGHDTVSWYQQALGQGPQFIFQYYEEEERQRGNFPDRFSGHQFPNYSSELNVNALLLGDSALYLCASSSGGPTEKLFFGSGTQLSVL.

The genes are TRBV4-2 and TRBJ2-1, with 9 bases aligning to TRBD1. Germline V gene sequence: CDR1 LGHNA, CDR2 YNFKEQ. This CDR3 contains 16 residues. With V trimmed by 2 bases and J by 3 bases, 5 bases remained unmatched. CDR3 sequence reads: CASSQLTGGIYNEQFF. In DNA form, the CDR3 reads TGTGCCAGCAGCCAACTGACAGGGGGGATCTACAATGAGCAGTTCTTC.

The rearrangement joins TRBV4-3 to TRBJ2-3; tentatively, D is TRBD1 or TRBD2 (6 bases each). CDR3 length equals 16 residues. Germline CDR1 reads LGHNA; CDR2 reads YSLEER. V was shortened by 3 bases and J by 3 bases, with 16 bases between the two germline ends. The DNA of the CDR3 is TGCGCCAGCAGCCAGGGTATTGGAGGGGGTACAGATACGCAGTATTTT. This sequence encodes CASSQGIGGGTDTQYF.

Regarding this clone: This specimen includes other DNA sequences encoding the same CDR3. The V and J genes are TRBV19 and TRBJ2-7; possible D gene TRBD1, 6 bases. Trimming took 3 bases from V and 2 from J, leaving 8 bases between them. CDR3 length: 13 amino acids. The germline V gene encodes CDR1 LNHDA and CDR2 SQIVND (reference sequence). The CDR3 sequence: CASSIQGTYEQYF. In DNA, the CDR3 is TGTGCCAGTAGTATTCAGGGGACCTACGAGCAGTACTTC.

The genes are TRBV6-6 and TRBJ1-5, with D hard to call. CDR1 is MNHNY, CDR2 SVGAGI, per germline (reference sequence). This CDR3 contains 16 residues. V was trimmed by 0 bases and J by 4 bases, leaving 13 bases between them. The CDR3 spells CASSYSWQEGNQPQHF. The CDR3 bases are TGTGCCAGCAGTTACTCATGGCAGGAGGGTAATCAGCCCCAGCATTTT.

This chain joins TRBV19 and TRBJ1-1; D ambiguous. The CDR3 loop spans 14 amino acids. CDR1 is LNHDA, CDR2 SQIVND, per germline (reference sequence). The V end lost 3 bases, the J end lost 6 bases, and 14 bases lay between the germline ends. Here the CDR3 reads CASSISVVVPEAFF. CDR3 DNA: TGTGCCAGTAGTATTTCGGTTGTCGTCCCTGAAGCTTTCTTT.

This clone showed up just once. The chain uses TRBV30 and TRBJ2-5; 7 nucleotides align to TRBD2. The J call may be in error: the DNA end matches TRBJ2-7 better. Looked up from germline, CDR1 is GTSNPN and CDR2 is SVGIG (reference sequence). This CDR3 is built from 14 residues. CDR3 region: CAWSVIGTIYEQYF. The CDR3 coding sequence is TGTGCCTGGAGTGTAATCGGGACTATATACGAGCAGTACTTC.

In its sample, this clone was seen once. The chain recombines TRBV5-4 with TRBJ2-7; TRBD2 matches at 10 bases. J gave up 5 bases and V 4 bases, and 6 bases lay outside the gene matches. Germline CDR1 is SGHNT and CDR2 is YYREEE (reference sequence). The CDR3 length is 14 residues. Here the CDR3 reads CASSAASGRNEQYF. Written as DNA, the CDR3 is TGTGCCAGCAGCGCCGCTAGCGGGAGAAACGAGCAGTACTTC. The complete variable domain, with remaining parts taken from reference TRBV5-4 and TRBJ2-7, reads ETGVTQSPTHLIKTRGQQVTLRCSSQSGHNTVSWYQQALGQGPQFIFQYYREEENGRGNFPPRFSGLQFPNYSSELNVNALELDDSALYLCASSAASGRNEQYFGPGTRLTVT.

About this clone: The sample carries other DNA sequences with the same CDR3. J is TRBJ2-3 and V is TRBV5-1; D call uncertain. Germline CDR1 is SGHRS and CDR2 is YFSETQ. This CDR3 comprises 13 residues. V lost 0 bases to trimming and J lost 4 bases, with 6 bases between them. The CDR3 loop is CASSLGAPDTQYF. CDR3 nucleotides: TGCGCCAGCAGCTTGGGGGCTCCAGATACGCAGTATTTT.

The J gene is TRBJ1-6, the V gene TRBV18; D possibly corresponds to TRBD1 (6 bases). This CDR3 has 14 residues. V lost 6 bases and J 13 bases, leaving 19 bases between the germline ends. Germline V gene sequence: CDR1 KGHSH, CDR2 LQKENI. The chain's CDR3 is CASSAGQGQAPLHF. CDR3 in DNA: TGTGCCAGCTCGGCTGGGCAGGGGCAGGCGCCCCTCCACTTT.

V gene TRBV18 combines with J gene TRBJ2-3; a weak D match, TRBD2 (6 bases). Germline V gene sequence: CDR1 KGHSH, CDR2 LQKENI. The CDR3 extends over 15 amino acids. The V gene lost 5 bases and the J gene lost 3 bases, with 15 bases spanning the gap. The CDR3 region has the DNA TGTGCCAGCTCAGTGTTCGCGACTAGTACAGATACGCAGTATTTT. Amino acid sequence: CASSVFATSTDTQYF.

CDR3: CASSPEGATQYF. CDR3 in DNA: TGCGCCAGCAGCCCCGAGGGGGCTACGCAGTATTTT. The chain carries TRBV5-1 and TRBJ2-3; 7 bases are shared with TRBD1. Germline V gene data show CDR1 as SGHRS and CDR2 as YFSETQ. Trimming removed 4 bases from V and 8 bases from J; junction bases left unmatched: 4. The CDR3 sequence is 12 residues long.

This clone was counted only a few times. The chain employs TRBV11-2 and TRBJ1-2; D ambiguous. Germline V gene sequence: CDR1 SGHAT, CDR2 FQNNGV. The length of the CDR3 is 14 residues. The ends were cut back, 1 base at V and 2 bases at J, with 8 bases in the middle. The CDR3 DNA is TGTGCCAGCAGCTTAGGTCGGGTGAACTATGGCTACACCTTC. This translates into CASSLGRVNYGYTF.

The rearrangement links TRBV28 to TRBJ2-1; D remains unclear. Germline loops: CDR1 MDHEN, CDR2 SYDVKM. CDR3 length equals 15 residues. V lost 6 bases and J 1 base, leaving 13 bases between the germline ends. The CDR3 spells CASSQNSKSYNEQFF. The DNA of the CDR3 is TGTGCCAGCAGCCAAAATAGCAAGTCCTACAATGAGCAGTTCTTC.

This chain links TRBV11-1 with TRBJ2-6; D gene uncertain. Trimming took off 2 bases at V and 0 bases at J, with 11 bases between the two ends. The germline CDR1 and CDR2 sequences are SGHAT and FQDESV (reference sequence). The CDR3 sequence is 17 residues long. The CDR3 DNA reads TGTGCCAGCAGCTTAAGTCTCACCACCTCTGGGGCCAACGTCCTGACTTTC. Translation gives CASSLSLTTSGANVLTF.

J is TRBJ1-1 and V is TRBV9; TRBD1 agrees at 7 bases. The germline V gene has CDR1 SGDLS and CDR2 YYNGEE. The J segment lost 0 bases and the V segment lost 4 bases, leaving 6 bases of the junction unmatched. The CDR3 totals 15 residues. CDR3 region: CASSPQTGMNTEAFF. The DNA of the CDR3 is TGTGCCAGCAGCCCCCAGACAGGGATGAACACTGAAGCTTTCTTT.